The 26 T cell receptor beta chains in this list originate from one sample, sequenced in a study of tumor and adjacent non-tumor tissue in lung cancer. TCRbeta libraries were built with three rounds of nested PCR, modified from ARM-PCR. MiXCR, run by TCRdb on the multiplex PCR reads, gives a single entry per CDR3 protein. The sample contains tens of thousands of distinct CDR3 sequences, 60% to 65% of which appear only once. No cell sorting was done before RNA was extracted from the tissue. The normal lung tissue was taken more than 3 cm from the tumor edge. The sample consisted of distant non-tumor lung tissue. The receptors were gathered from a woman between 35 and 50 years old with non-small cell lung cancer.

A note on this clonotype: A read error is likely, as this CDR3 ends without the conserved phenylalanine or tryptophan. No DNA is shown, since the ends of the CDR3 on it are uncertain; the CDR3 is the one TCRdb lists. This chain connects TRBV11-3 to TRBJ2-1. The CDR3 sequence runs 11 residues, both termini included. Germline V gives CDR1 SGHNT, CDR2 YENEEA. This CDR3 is CASNFLTVLVS.

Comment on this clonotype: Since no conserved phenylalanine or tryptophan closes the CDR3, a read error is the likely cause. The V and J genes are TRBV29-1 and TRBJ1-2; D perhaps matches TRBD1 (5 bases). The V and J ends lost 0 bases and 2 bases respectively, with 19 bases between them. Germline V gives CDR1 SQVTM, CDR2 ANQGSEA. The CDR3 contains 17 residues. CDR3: CSVEERLTAGINYGYTL. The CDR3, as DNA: TGCAGCGTTGAAGAGAGGTTGACAGCTGGCATCAACTATGGCTACACCCTC.

CDR3 sequence (DNA): TGTGCCAGCAGCCCCCACTCCGACAGGGACTTTGCCTACACCTTC. It codes for CASSPHSDRDFAYTF. This rearrangement joins TRBV11-1 to TRBJ1-2; 7 bases line up with TRBD1. Germline lookup yields CDR1 SGHAT and CDR2 FQDESV (reference sequence). The length of the CDR3 is 15 residues. J was trimmed by 10 bases and V by 5 bases; bases with no gene match: 16.

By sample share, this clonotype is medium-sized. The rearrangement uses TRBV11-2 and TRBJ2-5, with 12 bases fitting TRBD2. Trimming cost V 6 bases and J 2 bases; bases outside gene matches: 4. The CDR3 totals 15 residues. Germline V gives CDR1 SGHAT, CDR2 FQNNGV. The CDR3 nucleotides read TGTGCCAGCAGGAGACTAGCGGGAGATCAAGAGACCCAGTACTTC. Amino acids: CASRRLAGDQETQYF.

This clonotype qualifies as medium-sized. The CDR3 DNA sequence: TGTGCCAGCAGCTTAGGAGGCCTGCCAGCAATTGGGGCCAACGTCCTGACTTTC. Its protein product is CASSLGGLPAIGANVLTF. The rearrangement links TRBV11-2 to TRBJ2-6, with unresolved D. The CDR3 contains 18 residues. V was pared by 1 base and J by 3 bases, with 16 bases between. Germline V lookup: CDR1 SGHAT, CDR2 FQNNGV. Variable domain in full (rest from reference TRBV11-2 and TRBJ2-6): EAGVAQSPRYKIIEKRQSVAFWCNPISGHATLYWYQQILGQGPKLLIQFQNNGVVDDSQLPKDRFSAERLKGVDSTLKIQPAKLEDSAVYLCASSLGGLPAIGANVLTFGAGSRLTVL.

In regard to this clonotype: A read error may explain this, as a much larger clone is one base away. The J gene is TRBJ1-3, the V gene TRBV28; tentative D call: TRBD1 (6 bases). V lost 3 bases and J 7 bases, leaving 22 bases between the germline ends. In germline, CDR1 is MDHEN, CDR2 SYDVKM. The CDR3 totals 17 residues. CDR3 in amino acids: CASSFALGGRSVNTIYF. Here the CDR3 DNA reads TGTGCCAGCAGTTTCGCCTTGGGGGGCCGGTCTGTGAACACCATATATTTT.

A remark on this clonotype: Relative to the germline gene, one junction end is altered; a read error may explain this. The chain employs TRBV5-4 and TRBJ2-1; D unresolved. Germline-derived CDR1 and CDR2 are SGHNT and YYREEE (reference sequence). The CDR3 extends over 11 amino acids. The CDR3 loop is CASSVRDEQFF. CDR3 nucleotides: TGTGCTAGCAGCGTTAGGGATGAGCAGTTCTTC.

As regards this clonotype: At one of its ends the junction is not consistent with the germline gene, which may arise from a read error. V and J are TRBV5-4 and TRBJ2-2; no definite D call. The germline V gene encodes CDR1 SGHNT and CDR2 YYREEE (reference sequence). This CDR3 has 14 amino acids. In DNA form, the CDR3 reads TGTGTCAGCAGCTCCCACCTAAACGCCGGGGAGCTGTTTTTT. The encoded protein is CVSSSHLNAGELFF.

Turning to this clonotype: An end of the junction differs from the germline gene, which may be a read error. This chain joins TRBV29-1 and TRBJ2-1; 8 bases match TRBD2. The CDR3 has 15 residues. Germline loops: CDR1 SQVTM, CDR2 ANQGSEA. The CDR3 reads CSVEEGLGTYNEQFF. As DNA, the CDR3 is TGCAGCGTTGAAGAGGGACTAGGGACCTACAATGAGCAATTCTTC.

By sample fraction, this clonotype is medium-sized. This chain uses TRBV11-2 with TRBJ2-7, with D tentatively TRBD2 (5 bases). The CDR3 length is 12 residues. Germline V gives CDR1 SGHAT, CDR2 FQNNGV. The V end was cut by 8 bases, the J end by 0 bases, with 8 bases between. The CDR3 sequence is CASGGSSYEQYF. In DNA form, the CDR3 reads TGTGCCAGCGGTGGGAGCTCCTACGAGCAGTACTTC.

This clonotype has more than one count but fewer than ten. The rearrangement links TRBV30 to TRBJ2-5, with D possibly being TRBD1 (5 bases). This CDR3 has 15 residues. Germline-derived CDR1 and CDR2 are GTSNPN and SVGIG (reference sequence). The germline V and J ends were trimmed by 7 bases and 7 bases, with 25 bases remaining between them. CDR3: CALNPYELRRGTQYF. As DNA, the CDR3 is TGTGCCTTGAATCCATATGAACTTCGTAGGGGGACCCAGTACTTC.

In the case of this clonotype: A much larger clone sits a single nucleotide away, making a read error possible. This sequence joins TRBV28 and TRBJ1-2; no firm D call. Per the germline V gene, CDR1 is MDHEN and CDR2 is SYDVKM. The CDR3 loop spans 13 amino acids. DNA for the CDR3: TGTGCCAACAGTTCCACGCTAGCAGATGACTACACCTTC. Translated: CANSSTLADDYTF.

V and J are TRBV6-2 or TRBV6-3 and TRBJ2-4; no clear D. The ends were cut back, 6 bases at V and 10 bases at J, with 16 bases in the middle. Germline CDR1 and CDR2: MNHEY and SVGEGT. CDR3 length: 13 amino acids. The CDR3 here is CASRQHGREIQYF. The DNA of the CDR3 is TGTGCCAGCAGGCAACATGGAAGGGAAATTCAGTACTTC.

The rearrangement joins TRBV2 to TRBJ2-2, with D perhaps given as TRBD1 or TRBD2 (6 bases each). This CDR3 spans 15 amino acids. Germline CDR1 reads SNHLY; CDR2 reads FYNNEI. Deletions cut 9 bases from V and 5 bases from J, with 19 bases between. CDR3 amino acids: CARRSTGARTGELFF. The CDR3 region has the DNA TGTGCCAGGAGGAGTACGGGGGCGAGAACCGGGGAGCTGTTTTTT.

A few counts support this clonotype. The CDR3 DNA sequence: TGCAGCGTTGAAGACACCGGGACAGGCCCCCCAGATACGCAGTATTTT. Translated: CSVEDTGTGPPDTQYF. This rearrangement joins TRBV29-1 to TRBJ2-3; TRBD1 matches 8 bases. This CDR3 has 16 amino acids. The V and J ends lost 0 bases and 4 bases, in that order; junction bases with no gene match: 9. Germline V gene lookup returns CDR1 SQVTM and CDR2 ANQGSEA.

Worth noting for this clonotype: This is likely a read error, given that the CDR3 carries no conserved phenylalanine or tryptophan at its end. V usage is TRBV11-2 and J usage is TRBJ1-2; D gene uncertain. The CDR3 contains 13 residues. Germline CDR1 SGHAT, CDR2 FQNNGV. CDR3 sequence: CAGSLDLGFGYTL. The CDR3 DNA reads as TGTGCCGGCAGCTTAGATTTGGGGTTTGGCTACACCCTC.

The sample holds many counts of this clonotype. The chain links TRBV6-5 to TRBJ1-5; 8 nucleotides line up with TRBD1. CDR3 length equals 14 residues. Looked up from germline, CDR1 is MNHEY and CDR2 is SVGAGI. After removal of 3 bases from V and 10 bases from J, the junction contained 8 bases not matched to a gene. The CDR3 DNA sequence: TGTGCCAGCAGTTATACACCCGACAGGGGTCCCCAGCATTTT. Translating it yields CASSYTPDRGPQHF.

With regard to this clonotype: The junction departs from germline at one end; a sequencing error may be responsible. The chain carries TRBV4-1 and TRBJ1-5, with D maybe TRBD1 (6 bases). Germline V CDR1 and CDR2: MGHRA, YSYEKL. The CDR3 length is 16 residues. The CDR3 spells CASSPPDWGQEQRQHF. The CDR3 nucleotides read TGCGCCAGCAGCCCCCCAGACTGGGGGCAGGAGCAGCGCCAGCACTTT.

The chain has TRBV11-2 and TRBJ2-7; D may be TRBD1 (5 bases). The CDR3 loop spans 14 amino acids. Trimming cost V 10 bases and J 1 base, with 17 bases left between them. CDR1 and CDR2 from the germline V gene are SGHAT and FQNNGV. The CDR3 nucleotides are TGTGCCATTAGAGATACAGGCGTTTCCTACGAGCAGTACTTC. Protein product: CAIRDTGVSYEQYF.

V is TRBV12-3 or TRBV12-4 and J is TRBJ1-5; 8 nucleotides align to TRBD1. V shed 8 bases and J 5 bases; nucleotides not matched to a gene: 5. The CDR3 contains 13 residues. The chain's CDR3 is CASGMDRDQPQHF. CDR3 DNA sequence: TGTGCCAGCGGCATGGACAGGGATCAGCCCCAGCATTTT.

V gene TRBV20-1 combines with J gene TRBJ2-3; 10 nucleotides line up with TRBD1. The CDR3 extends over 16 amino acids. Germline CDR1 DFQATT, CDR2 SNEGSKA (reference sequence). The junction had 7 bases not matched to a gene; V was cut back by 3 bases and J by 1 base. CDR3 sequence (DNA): TGCAGTGCTAGGGCGGGACAGGGGACCCGCACAGATACGCAGTATTTT. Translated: CSARAGQGTRTDTQYF.

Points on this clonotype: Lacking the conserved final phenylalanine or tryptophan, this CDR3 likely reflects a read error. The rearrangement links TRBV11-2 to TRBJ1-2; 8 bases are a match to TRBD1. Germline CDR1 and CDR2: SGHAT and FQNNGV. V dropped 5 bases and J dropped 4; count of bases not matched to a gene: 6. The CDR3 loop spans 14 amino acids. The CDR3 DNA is TGTGCCAGCAGCCTGCATCAGGGGGCCTATGGCTACACCGTC. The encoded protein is CASSLHQGAYGYTV.

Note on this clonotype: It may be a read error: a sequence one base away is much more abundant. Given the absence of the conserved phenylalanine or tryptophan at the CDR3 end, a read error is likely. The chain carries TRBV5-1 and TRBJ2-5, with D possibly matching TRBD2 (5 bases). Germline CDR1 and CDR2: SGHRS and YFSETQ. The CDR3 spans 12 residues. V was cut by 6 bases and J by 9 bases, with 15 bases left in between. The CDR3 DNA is TGCGCCAGCACCCAAGAGGGCCGGGCCCAGTACCTC. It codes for CASTQEGRAQYL.

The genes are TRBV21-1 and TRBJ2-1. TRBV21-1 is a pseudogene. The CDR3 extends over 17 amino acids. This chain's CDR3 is CASSKGSKRELYNEQFF. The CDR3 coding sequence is TGTGCCAGCAGCAAAGGGTCGAAGCGGGAGCTCTACAATGAGCAGTTCTTC.

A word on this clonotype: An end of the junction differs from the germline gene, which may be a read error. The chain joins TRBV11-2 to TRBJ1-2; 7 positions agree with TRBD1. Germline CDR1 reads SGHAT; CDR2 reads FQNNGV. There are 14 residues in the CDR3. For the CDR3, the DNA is TGTGCCAACAGCCTGCCTCAGGGGGTCTATGGCTACACCTTC. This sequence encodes CANSLPQGVYGYTF.

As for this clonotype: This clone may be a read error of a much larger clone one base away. CDR3 bases: TGTGCCAGCAGTTTATTGCGGGGGGCGGCTTCCTACGGGCAGTACTTC. Its translation is CASSLLRGAASYGQYF. The chain employs TRBV28 and TRBJ2-7; 8 nucleotides agree with TRBD2. This CDR3 contains 16 residues. CDR1 MDHEN and CDR2 SYDVKM come from the germline V gene.